A selection of T cell receptor beta chains follows, all from one sample in a study of blood T cell repertoires in COVID-19. Sequencing used immunoSEQ multiplex PCR; TCRdb keeps in-frame clones, though not all of them. The sample shows hundreds of thousands of clones, around nine tenths of them seen only once. The sample comprised PBMCs or T cells enriched from blood (not recorded which). Source of these receptors: a woman between 40 and 50 years old who had recovered from COVID-19. CDR3s include the opening cysteine and the closing phenylalanine or tryptophan. D genes are given only for firm matches. Rows may omit the clone size; those that give it use once, few, many or a size class.

j_gene,abundance,v_gene,d_gene,CDR3aa,CDR3nt
TRBJ2-6,few,TRBV7-2,-,CASSLGGTGGANVLTF,TGTGCCAGCAGCTTAGGAGGGACTGGTGGGGCCAACGTCCTGACTTTC
TRBJ1-4,-,TRBV7-3,TRBD1,CASSSGDSENEKLFF,TGTGCCAGCAGCTCCGGGGACAGCGAAAATGAAAAACTGTTTTTT
TRBJ2-7,-,TRBV2,TRBD2,CASSPAGGKTYEQYF,TGTGCCAGCAGCCCAGCGGGAGGTAAGACCTACGAGCAGTACTTC
TRBJ2-3,-,TRBV29-1,TRBD2,CSVAGLAVSTDTQYF,TGCAGCGTTGCTGGACTAGCGGTTAGCACAGATACGCAGTATTTT
TRBJ1-5,few,TRBV5-5,TRBD1,CASSLGGPGTGVGQPQHF,TGTGCCAGCAGCTTGGGCGGGCCCGGGACAGGAGTTGGTCAGCCCCAGCATTTT
TRBJ1-5,-,TRBV28,-,CASIQGKLTSNQPQHF,TGTGCCAGCATTCAGGGCAAGCTAACTAGCAATCAGCCCCAGCATTTT
TRBJ2-1,-,TRBV28,TRBD2,CASSELASSYNEQFF,TGTGCCAGCAGCGAACTAGCGAGCTCCTACAATGAGCAGTTCTTC
TRBJ2-6,few,TRBV3-1/TRBV3-2,-,CASSRAARFSGANVLTF,TGTGCCAGCAGCCGGGCCGCCCGGTTCTCTGGGGCCAACGTCCTGACTTTC
TRBJ2-2,-,TRBV7-3,TRBD2,CASSLLAGGYGELFF,TGTGCCAGCAGCTTACTAGCGGGAGGTTACGGGGAGCTGTTTTTT
TRBJ2-5,-,TRBV28,TRBD1,CASSVYRGSRQETQYF,TGTGCCAGCAGTGTCTACAGGGGCTCTCGGCAAGAGACCCAGTACTTC
TRBJ2-4,-,TRBV27,TRBD2,CASSERSGRAAKNIQYF,TGTGCCAGCAGCGAACGGTCCGGGAGGGCTGCCAAAAACATTCAGTACTTC
TRBJ1-5,-,TRBV28,TRBD1,CASSPTGGGNQPQHF,TGTGCCAGCAGTCCGACAGGGGGCGGCAATCAGCCCCAGCATTTT
TRBJ1-2,-,TRBV15,-,CATSQNGQYGYTF,TGTGCCACCAGCCAAAACGGACAGTATGGCTACACCTTC
TRBJ2-7,-,TRBV30,TRBD2,CAWRPRTSGSYEQYF,TGTGCCTGGAGGCCCCGGACTAGCGGGAGCTACGAGCAGTACTTC
TRBJ1-6,-,TRBV24-1,-,CATSEGRVSSPLHF,TGTGCCACAAGTGAGGGCAGGGTCTCTTCACCCCTCCACTTT
TRBJ2-5,-,TRBV18,-,CASSPPSQETQYF,TGTGCCAGCTCACCGCCGAGCCAAGAGACCCAGTACTTC
TRBJ1-5,-,TRBV19,-,CASSIIQGYSNQPQHF,TGTGCCAGTAGTATTATACAGGGTTATAGCAATCAGCCCCAGCATTTT
TRBJ1-2,-,TRBV7-2,-,CASSLGYGDGYTF,TGTGCCAGCAGCTTAGGATACGGGGATGGCTACACCTTC
TRBJ1-2,-,TRBV15,TRBD1,CATSRHGQVGGYTF,TGTGCCACCAGCAGACACGGACAGGTCGGCGGCTACACCTTC
TRBJ2-1,-,TRBV7-3,TRBD1,CASSLYQGALNEQFF,TGTGCCAGCAGCTTATACCAGGGGGCTCTCAATGAGCAGTTCTTC
TRBJ2-5,few,TRBV19,-,CASSIGGRPGETQYF,TGTGCCAGTAGTATAGGCGGGCGCCCCGGGGAGACCCAGTACTTC
TRBJ1-4,-,TRBV9,-,CASSPGEGLFF,TGTGCCAGCAGCCCGGGCGAGGGACTGTTTTTT
TRBJ2-7,-,TRBV5-1,TRBD2,CASSLEASGGYEQYF,TGCGCCAGCAGCTTGGAGGCTAGCGGAGGCTACGAGCAGTACTTC
TRBJ1-4,few,TRBV9,-,CASSASTFDRLFF,TGTGCCAGCAGCGCATCCACGTTCGACAGACTGTTTTTT
TRBJ2-1,-,TRBV4-1,-,CASSHQDRAYNEQFF,TGCGCCAGCAGCCATCAGGATAGAGCCTACAATGAGCAGTTCTTC
TRBJ2-1,-,TRBV5-6,TRBD2,CASSLRLAGANEQFF,TGTGCCAGCAGCTTGAGGCTAGCGGGAGCCAATGAGCAGTTCTTC
TRBJ2-3,once,TRBV4-1,-,CASSSIGADTQYF,TGCGCCAGCAGCTCCATTGGAGCAGATACGCAGTATTTT